The clone carrying this T cell receptor beta chain has more than one count but fewer than ten. One junction end does not reproduce the germline sequence, and a read error may be involved. CDR1 and CDR2 (germline): ENHRY, SYGVKD. The CDR3 extends over 16 amino acids. These data originate in a study of CD8+CD57+ T cells in acquired aplastic anemia. Sequencing was done on patients that had shown CD8+CD57+ cell expansion by flow cytometry. The template for TCR beta VDJ and CDR3 sequence profiling was genomic DNA. TCRdb re-called the reads through MiXCR, storing one row per CDR3 protein. The sample carries roughly 500,000 distinct CDR3 sequences, roughly 34% recorded once.

The TCR comes from a human donor with aplastic anemia. This rearrangement joins TRBV10-3 to TRBJ1-5, with a weak D call TRBD1 (6 bases). Source material: sorted CD4+, CD8+, or CD8+CD57+ T cells (not recorded which) from PBMCs. CDR3 nucleotide sequence: TGTGCCAGCAGTTACTTGGGACACATTAGCAATCAGCCCCAGCATTTT. This encodes CASSYLGHISNQPQHF.